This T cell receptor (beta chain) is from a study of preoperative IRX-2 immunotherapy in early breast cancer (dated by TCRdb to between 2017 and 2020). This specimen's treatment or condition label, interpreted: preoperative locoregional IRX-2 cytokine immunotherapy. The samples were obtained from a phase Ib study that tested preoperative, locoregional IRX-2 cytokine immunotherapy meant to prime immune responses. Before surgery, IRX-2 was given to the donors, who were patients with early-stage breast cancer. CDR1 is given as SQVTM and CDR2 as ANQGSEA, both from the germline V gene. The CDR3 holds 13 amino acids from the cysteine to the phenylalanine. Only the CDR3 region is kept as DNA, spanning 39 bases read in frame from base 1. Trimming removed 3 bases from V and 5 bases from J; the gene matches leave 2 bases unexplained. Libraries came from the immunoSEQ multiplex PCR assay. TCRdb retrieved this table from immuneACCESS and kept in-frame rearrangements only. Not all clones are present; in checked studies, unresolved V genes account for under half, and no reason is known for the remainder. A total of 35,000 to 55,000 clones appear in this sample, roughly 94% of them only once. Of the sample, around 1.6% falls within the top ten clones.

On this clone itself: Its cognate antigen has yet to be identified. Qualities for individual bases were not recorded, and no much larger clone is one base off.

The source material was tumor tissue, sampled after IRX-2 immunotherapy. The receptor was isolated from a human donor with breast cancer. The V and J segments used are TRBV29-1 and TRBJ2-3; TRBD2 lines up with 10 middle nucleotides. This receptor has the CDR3 CSVDPSGGDTQYF. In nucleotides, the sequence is TGCAGCGTTGACCCTAGCGGGGGAGATACGCAGTATTTT.